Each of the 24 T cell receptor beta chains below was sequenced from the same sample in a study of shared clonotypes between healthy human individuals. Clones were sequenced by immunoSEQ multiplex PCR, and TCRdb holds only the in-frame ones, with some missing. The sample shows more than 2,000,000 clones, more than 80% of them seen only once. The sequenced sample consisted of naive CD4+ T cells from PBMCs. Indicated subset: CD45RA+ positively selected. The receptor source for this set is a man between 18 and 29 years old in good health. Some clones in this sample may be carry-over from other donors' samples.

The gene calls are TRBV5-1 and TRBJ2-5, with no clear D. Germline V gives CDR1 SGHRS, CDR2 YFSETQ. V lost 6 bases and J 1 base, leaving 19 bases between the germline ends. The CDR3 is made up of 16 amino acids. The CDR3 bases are TGCGCCAGCACCCCGATCGGCGGAGCTGCCCAAGAGACCCAGTACTTC. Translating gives CASTPIGGAAQETQYF.

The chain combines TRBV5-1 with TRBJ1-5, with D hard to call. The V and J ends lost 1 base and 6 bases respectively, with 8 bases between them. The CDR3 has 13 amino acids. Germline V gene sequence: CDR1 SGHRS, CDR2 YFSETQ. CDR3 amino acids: CASSLSSSQPQHF. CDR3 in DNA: TGCGCCAGCAGCTTGTCCTCCAGTCAGCCCCAGCATTTT.

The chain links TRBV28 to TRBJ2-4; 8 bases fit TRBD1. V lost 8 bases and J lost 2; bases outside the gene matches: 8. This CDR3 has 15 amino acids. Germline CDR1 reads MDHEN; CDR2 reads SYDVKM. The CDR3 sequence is CASGSTGVPKNIQYF. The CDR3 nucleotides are TGTGCCAGCGGTTCGACAGGGGTGCCCAAAAACATTCAGTACTTC.

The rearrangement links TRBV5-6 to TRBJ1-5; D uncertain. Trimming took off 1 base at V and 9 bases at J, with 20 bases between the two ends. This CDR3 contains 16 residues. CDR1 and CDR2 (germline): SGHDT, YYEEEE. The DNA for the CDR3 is TGTGCCAGCAGCTTGTCGAGTGGGCAGGCCACCCGGCCCCAGCATTTT. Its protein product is CASSLSSGQATRPQHF.

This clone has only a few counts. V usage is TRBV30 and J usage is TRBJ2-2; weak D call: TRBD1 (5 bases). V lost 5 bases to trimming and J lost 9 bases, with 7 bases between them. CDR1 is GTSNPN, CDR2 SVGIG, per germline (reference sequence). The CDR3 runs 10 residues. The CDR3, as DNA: TGTGCCTGGGGGGCCCGGGAGCTGTTTTTT. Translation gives CAWGARELFF.

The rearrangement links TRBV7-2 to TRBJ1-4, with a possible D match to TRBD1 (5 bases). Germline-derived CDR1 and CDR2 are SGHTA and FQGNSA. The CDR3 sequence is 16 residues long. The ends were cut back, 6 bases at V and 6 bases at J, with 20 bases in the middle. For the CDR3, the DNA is TGTGCCAGCAGTATATCAGGGTTAGGATTTTATGAAAAACTGTTTTTT. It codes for CASSISGLGFYEKLFF.

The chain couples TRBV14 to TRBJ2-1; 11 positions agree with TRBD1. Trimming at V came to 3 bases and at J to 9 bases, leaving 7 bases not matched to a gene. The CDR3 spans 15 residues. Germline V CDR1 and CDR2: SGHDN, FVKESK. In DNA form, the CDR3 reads TGTGCCAGCAGCCAGTACCGGGACAGGGGGTCTGAGCAGTTCTTC. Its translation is CASSQYRDRGSEQFF.

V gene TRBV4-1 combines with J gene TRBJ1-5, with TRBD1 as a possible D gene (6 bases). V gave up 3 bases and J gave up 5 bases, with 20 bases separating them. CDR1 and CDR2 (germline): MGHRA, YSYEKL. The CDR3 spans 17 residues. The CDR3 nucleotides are TGCGCCAGCAGCCATCCAATGGGGGCACTGAAAGATCAGCCCCAGCATTTT. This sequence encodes CASSHPMGALKDQPQHF.

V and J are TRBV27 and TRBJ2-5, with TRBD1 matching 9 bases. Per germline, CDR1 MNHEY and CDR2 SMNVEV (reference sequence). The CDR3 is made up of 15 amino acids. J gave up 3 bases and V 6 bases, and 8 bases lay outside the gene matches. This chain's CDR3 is CASRIHGQGKETQYF. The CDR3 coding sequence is TGTGCCAGCAGAATACATGGACAGGGGAAAGAGACCCAGTACTTC.

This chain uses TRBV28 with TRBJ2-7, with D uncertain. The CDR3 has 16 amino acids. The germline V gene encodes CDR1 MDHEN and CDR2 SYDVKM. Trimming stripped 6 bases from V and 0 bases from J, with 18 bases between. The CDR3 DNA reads TGTGCCAGCAGCCAGCTGAAGTGGGCGAGCTCCTACGAGCAGTACTTC. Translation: CASSQLKWASSYEQYF.

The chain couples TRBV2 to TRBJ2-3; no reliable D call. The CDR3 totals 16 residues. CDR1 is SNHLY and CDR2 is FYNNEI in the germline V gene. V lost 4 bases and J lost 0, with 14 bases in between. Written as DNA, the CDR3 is TGTGCCAGCAGTGGAGGCAGCAGTACTAGCACAGATACGCAGTATTTT. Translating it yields CASSGGSSTSTDTQYF. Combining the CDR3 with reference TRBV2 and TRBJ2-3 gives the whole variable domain EPEVTQTPSHQVTQMGQEVILRCVPISNHLYFYWYRQILGQKVEFLVSFYNNEISEKSEIFDDQFSVERPDGSNFTLKIRSTKLEDSAMYFCASSGGSSTSTDTQYFGPGTRLTVL.

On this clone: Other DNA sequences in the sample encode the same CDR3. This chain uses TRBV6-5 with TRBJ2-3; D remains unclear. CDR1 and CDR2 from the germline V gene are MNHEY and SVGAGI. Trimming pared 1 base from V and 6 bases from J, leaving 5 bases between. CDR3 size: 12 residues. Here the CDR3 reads CASSYFGDTQYF. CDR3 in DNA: TGTGCCAGCAGTTACTTTGGGGATACGCAGTATTTT.

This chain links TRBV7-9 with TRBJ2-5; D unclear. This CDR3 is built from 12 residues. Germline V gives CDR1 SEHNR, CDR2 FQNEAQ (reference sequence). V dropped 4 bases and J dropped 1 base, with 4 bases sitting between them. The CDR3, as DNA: TGTGCCAGCAGCTACAGCCAAGAGACCCAGTACTTC. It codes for CASSYSQETQYF.

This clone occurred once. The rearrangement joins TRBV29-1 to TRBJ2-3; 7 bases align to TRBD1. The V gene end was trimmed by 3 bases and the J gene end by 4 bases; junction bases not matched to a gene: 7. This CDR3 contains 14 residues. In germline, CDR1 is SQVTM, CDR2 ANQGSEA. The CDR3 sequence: CSVERGQGADTQYF. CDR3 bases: TGCAGCGTTGAGAGGGGGCAGGGGGCAGATACGCAGTATTTT.

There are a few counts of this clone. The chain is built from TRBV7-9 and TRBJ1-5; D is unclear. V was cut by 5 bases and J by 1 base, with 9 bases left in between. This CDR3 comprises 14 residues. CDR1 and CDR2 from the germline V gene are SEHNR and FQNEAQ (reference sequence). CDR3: CASSRDASNQPQHF. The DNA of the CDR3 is TGTGCCAGCAGCCGTGACGCAAGCAATCAGCCCCAGCATTTT. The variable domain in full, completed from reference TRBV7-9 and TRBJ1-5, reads DTGVSQNPRHKITKRGQNVTFRCDPISEHNRLYWYRQTLGQGPEFLTYFQNEAQLEKSRLLSDRFSAERPKGSFSTLEIQRTEQGDSAMYLCASSRDASNQPQHFGDGTRLSIL.

The CDR3 protein is CASRPPVSQPQHF. The CDR3 DNA is TGTGCCAGCAGACCACCCGTAAGTCAGCCCCAGCATTTT. The chain joins TRBV28 to TRBJ1-5; no clear D. CDR1 and CDR2 (germline): MDHEN, SYDVKM. CDR3 length: 13 amino acids. The V end lost 6 bases, the J end lost 6 bases, and 12 bases lay between the germline ends.

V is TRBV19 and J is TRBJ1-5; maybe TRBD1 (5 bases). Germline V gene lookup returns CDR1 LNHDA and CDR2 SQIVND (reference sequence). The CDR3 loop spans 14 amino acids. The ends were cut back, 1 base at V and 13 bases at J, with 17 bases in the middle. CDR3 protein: CASSIAGTQSGQHF. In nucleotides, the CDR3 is TGTGCCAGTAGTATAGCGGGGACTCAATCGGGACAGCATTTT.

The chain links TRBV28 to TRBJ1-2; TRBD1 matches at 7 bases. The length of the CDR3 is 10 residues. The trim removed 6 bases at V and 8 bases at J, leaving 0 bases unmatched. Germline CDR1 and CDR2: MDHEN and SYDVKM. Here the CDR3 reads CASSRGGYTF. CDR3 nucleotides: TGTGCCAGCAGCAGGGGGGGCTACACCTTC.

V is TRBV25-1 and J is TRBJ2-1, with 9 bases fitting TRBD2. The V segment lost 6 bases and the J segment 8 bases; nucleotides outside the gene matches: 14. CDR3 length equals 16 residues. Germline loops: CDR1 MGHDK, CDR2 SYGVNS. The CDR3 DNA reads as TGTGCCAGCAGCCAGCAGCCGGGACTAGCCGCTGATGAGCAGTTCTTC. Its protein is CASSQQPGLAADEQFF.

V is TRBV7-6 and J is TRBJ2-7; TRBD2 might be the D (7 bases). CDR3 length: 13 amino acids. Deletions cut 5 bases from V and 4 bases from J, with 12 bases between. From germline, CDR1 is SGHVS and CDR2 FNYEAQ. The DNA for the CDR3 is TGTGCCAGCAGCATAGGGGGGGAATACGAGCAGTACTTC. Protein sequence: CASSIGGEYEQYF.

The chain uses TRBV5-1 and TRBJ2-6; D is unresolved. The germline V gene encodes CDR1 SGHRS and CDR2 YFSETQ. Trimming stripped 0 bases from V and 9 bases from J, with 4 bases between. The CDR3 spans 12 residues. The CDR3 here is CASSLEGNVLTF. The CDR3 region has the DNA TGCGCCAGCAGCTTGGAGGGCAACGTCCTGACTTTC.

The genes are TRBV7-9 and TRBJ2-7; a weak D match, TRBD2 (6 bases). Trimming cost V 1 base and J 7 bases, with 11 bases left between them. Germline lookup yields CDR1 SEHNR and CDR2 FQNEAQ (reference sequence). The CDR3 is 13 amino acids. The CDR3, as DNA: TGTGCCAGCAGCTTAGGGAGGGTGGTTGAGCAGTACTTC. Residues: CASSLGRVVEQYF. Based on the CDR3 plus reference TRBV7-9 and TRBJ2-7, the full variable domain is DTGVSQNPRHKITKRGQNVTFRCDPISEHNRLYWYRQTLGQGPEFLTYFQNEAQLEKSRLLSDRFSAERPKGSFSTLEIQRTEQGDSAMYLCASSLGRVVEQYFGPGTRLTVT.

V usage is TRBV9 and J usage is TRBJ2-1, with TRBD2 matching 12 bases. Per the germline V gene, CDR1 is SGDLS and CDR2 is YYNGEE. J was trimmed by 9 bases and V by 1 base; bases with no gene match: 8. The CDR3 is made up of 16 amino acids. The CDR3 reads CASSVSASGRAAEQFF. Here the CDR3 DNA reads TGTGCCAGCAGCGTATCGGCTAGCGGGAGGGCCGCTGAGCAGTTCTTC.

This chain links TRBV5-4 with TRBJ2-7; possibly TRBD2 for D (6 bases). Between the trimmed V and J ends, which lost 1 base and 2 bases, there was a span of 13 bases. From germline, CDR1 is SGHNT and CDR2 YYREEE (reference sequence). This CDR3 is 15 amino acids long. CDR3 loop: CASSLPGRSPYEQYF. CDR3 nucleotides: TGTGCCAGCAGCTTGCCCGGGAGATCCCCCTACGAGCAGTACTTC.